This T cell receptor (beta chain) was profiled in a study of a mutant IDH1 vaccine in newly diagnosed glioma. With respect to this clone: Its antigen remains unidentified.

Assay: immunoSEQ multiplex PCR; the TCRdb copy retains only in-frame clones and omits some. The sample lists around 54,000 clones, 86% occurring once. Time point indicated: week 35, safety follow-up. Vaccinated patients received 300 ug of mutant IDH1 20-mer peptide per dose, with topical imiquimod. The CDR3 length is 12 residues. The V and J ends lost 5 bases and 8 bases respectively, with 12 bases between them. CDR1 MNHEY and CDR2 SVGAGI come from the germline V gene. The genes are TRBV6-5 and TRBJ1-1; TRBD1 might be the D (5 bases). The specimen comprised PBMCs, sampled from a glioma patient whose treatment included an IDH1 peptide vaccine. The TCR comes from a middle-aged man with glioma. This chain's CDR3 is CASSPLRGEAFF. In DNA form, the CDR3 reads TGTGCCAGCAGTCCATTACGGGGGGAAGCTTTCTTT.